These T cell receptor beta chains were read from a single sample in a study of blood T cell repertoires in COVID-19. The method was immunoSEQ multiplex PCR; TCRdb's version includes in-frame clones alone and lacks a portion of them. Of 50,000 to 80,000 clones listed, approximately 90% were seen once; the top ten hold over 9%. Input material: PBMCs or T cells enriched from blood (not recorded which). These receptors came from a woman in her thirties or forties who had recovered from COVID-19. The CDR3 runs from the conserved cysteine through the conserved F or W. Each record gives: V gene, D gene, J gene, clone size, CDR3 protein, CDR3 DNA. The D gene is left open where the match is weak. Only some rows state a clone size, as once, few, many or a class for expanded clones.

V: TRBV24-1
D: .
J: TRBJ1-5
size: .
CDR3: CATSGHKTRDSQPQHF
DNA: TGTGCCACCAGTGGACATAAAACCAGGGATAGTCAGCCCCAGCATTTT

V: TRBV2
D: .
J: TRBJ2-7
size: .
CDR3: CASLGGGARVYEQYF
DNA: TGTGCCAGCTTGGGAGGGGGGGCCAGAGTCTACGAGCAGTACTTC

V: TRBV5-1
D: TRBD1
J: TRBJ2-2
size: .
CDR3: CASSIQGTGDTGELFF
DNA: TGCGCCAGCAGCATTCAGGGGACAGGGGACACCGGGGAGCTGTTTTTT

V: TRBV27
D: .
J: TRBJ1-4
size: .
CDR3: CASSLSGGGKLFF
DNA: TGTGCCAGCAGTTTATCAGGCGGGGGAAAACTGTTTTTT

V: TRBV7-3
D: .
J: TRBJ2-2
size: .
CDR3: CASSPRDGELFF
DNA: TGTGCCAGCAGCCCCCGGGACGGGGAGCTGTTTTTT

V: TRBV10-1
D: .
J: TRBJ1-1
size: .
CDR3: CASSATLNTEAFF
DNA: TGCGCCAGCAGTGCGACACTCAACACTGAAGCTTTCTTT

V: TRBV7-8
D: .
J: TRBJ2-1
size: .
CDR3: CASSLAGSNNEQFF
DNA: TGTGCCAGCAGCTTAGCGGGCAGCAACAATGAGCAGTTCTTC

V: TRBV6-5
D: TRBD1
J: TRBJ1-4
size: .
CDR3: CASGQGARSEKLFF
DNA: TGTGCCAGCGGACAGGGGGCTAGAAGTGAAAAACTGTTTTTT

V: TRBV18
D: .
J: TRBJ2-6
size: .
CDR3: CASSPSTGYGANVLTF
DNA: TGTGCCAGCTCACCCTCGACAGGTTATGGGGCCAACGTCCTGACTTTC

V: TRBV9
D: .
J: TRBJ1-2
size: .
CDR3: CASRLGGAESGYTF
DNA: TGTGCCAGCCGATTAGGGGGGGCCGAGAGTGGCTACACCTTC

V: TRBV20-1
D: .
J: TRBJ2-5
size: .
CDR3: CSAKRQETQYF
DNA: TGCAGTGCTAAACGGCAAGAGACCCAGTACTTC

V: TRBV6-5
D: .
J: TRBJ1-2
size: .
CDR3: CASSHWAYGYTF
DNA: TGTGCCAGCAGCCACTGGGCCTATGGCTACACCTTC

V: TRBV5-1
D: TRBD1
J: TRBJ1-1
size: .
CDR3: CASSSGTGPTEAFF
DNA: TGCGCCAGCAGCTCCGGGACAGGGCCCACTGAAGCTTTCTTT

V: TRBV3-1/TRBV3-2
D: .
J: TRBJ2-1
size: .
CDR3: CASRHQGYNEQFF
DNA: TGTGCCAGCAGACATCAGGGATACAATGAGCAGTTCTTC

V: TRBV6-2/TRBV6-3
D: TRBD2
J: TRBJ2-3
size: .
CDR3: CASSGLSGGSTDTQYF
DNA: TGTGCCAGCAGTGGACTTAGCGGGGGGAGCACAGATACGCAGTATTTT

V: TRBV5-4
D: .
J: TRBJ2-1
size: .
CDR3: CASSAPRQGGSYNEQFF
DNA: TGTGCCAGCAGCGCGCCGAGACAGGGAGGATCCTACAATGAGCAGTTCTTC

V: TRBV29-1
D: TRBD1
J: TRBJ2-7
size: .
CDR3: CSVVWAGGYEQYF
DNA: TGCAGCGTTGTATGGGCAGGGGGCTACGAGCAGTACTTC

V: TRBV19
D: TRBD1
J: TRBJ1-4
size: once
CDR3: CASSIQGQVYEKLFF
DNA: TGTGCCAGTAGTATACAGGGACAGGTGTATGAAAAACTGTTTTTT

V: TRBV12-3/TRBV12-4
D: TRBD1
J: TRBJ1-2
size: .
CDR3: CASIGQGDHGYTF
DNA: TGTGCCAGCATAGGACAGGGGGACCATGGCTACACCTTC

V: TRBV7-9
D: .
J: TRBJ1-5
size: .
CDR3: CASSLGGVGQPQHF
DNA: TGTGCCAGCAGCTTAGGGGGCGTGGGTCAGCCCCAGCATTTT

V: TRBV5-4
D: .
J: TRBJ1-2
size: .
CDR3: CASRSDPSDYGYTF
DNA: TGTGCCAGCAGGTCGGACCCTAGCGACTATGGCTACACCTTC

V: TRBV5-5
D: .
J: TRBJ2-1
size: once
CDR3: CASSFEVDEQFF
DNA: TGTGCCAGCAGCTTTGAAGTAGATGAGCAGTTCTTC